The entry that follows covers one T cell receptor beta chain sequence. The sample holds a few counts of this clonotype. Its antigen is not yet known. Qualities for individual bases were not recorded, and no much larger clone is one base off. The data were taken from a study of neurological immune-mediated disorders (dated by TCRdb to between 2018 and 2020). Regarding the research as a whole: Among the approximately 34 multiple sclerosis patients, relapsing-remitting MS was present in roughly 30 and secondary progressive MS was present in 3. The study compared peripheral blood TCR-beta repertoires of HTLV-I-associated myelopathy (HAM/TSP) patients, multiple sclerosis patients and healthy controls using UMI-based sequencing. The 85 to 110 TCR-beta libraries included longitudinal samples, technical triplicates and paired sorted CD4+ and CD8+ T-cell subsets alongside PBMC samples. Longitudinal HAM/TSP and healthy donors had 3 time-points each (roughly 3-45 month intervals). The cohort was made up of 68 subjects, consisting of roughly 15 HAM/TSP patients, approximately 35 multiple sclerosis patients and 20 healthy controls. Study-level results and caveats: No identical CDR3 amino acid sequences were found to be shared among expanded clones across subjects, suggesting that TCR-beta repertoires were private in all groups. Phylogenetic analysis grouped repertoires from 18 of 34 MS patients into a cluster of related CDR3 sequences, suggesting a possible repertoire-level signature. TCR clonal expansion was greatest in HAM/TSP patients and smallest in MS patients, who ranked below even healthy controls. The MS cluster was not associated with any clinical or MRI features, and the authors stated that larger cohorts are needed.

This specimen's time point label, per the study, means: longitudinal time-point 2. For unsorted PBMC libraries, 2 million PBMCs were used after storage in RNAlater at -80 degrees C until RNA extraction. The multiple sclerosis patients were enrolled in a US clinical protocol that evaluated disease progression with magnetic resonance imaging. Peripheral blood was subjected to Ficoll-Hypaque density gradient centrifugation to isolate PBMCs, which were then cryopreserved in liquid nitrogen. cDNA was synthesized by template-switch 5'RACE using a primer with a 10-nucleotide random unique molecular identifier that tagged each TCR transcript. Every sequencing run yielded over 170 million TCR-beta sequences covering 15-18 subjects. Total RNA was extracted with the RNeasy kit. The KAPA Real-time Library Amplification kit was used to amplify TCR-beta VDJ regions with primers for the TCR constant region and the 5'RACE anchor. A first PCR added sample indexes and Illumina adaptors, and a second PCR then raised library yield. After Ampure bead purification, the TCR product of roughly 650 bp was size-selected on a 2% E-gel SizeSelection system. Before pooling, libraries had their quality checked on a Bioanalyzer, their concentration measured with Qubit, and their quantity determined with the Kapa Library Quantification kit. An Illumina HiSeq 2500 was used to sequence the libraries paired-end at 2 x 150 bp. To increase sequence diversity, roughly 24-31% phiX was spiked into each library pool. In the original analysis: Quality-filtered reads were processed with the UMI-based MiGEC pipeline, which removed over 85% of raw TCR sequences during error correction. VDJ genes were aligned to IMGT germline references, and clonotypes were defined by unique CDR3 amino acid sequence plus V-J genes. Clonal expansion, Shannon diversity and CDR3 relatedness were evaluated with VDJtools (CalcPairwiseDistances, ClusterSamples), while phylogenetic trees were built in CLCbio workbench. Clones with at least 8 unique UMIs were defined as expanded, with this threshold being based on coefficient-of-variation modelling across technical triplicates. TCRdb ran its own pipeline on the public reads, namely fastp trimming at Q25 and MiXCR clone calling, and kept in-frame beta chains. Here each entry gathers all rows of one CDR3 protein and keeps the most common genes and DNA. These V and J calls derive from TCRdb rather than the authors' analysis. This sample has 65,000 to 85,000 distinct CDR3 sequences in its table, and about 5.6% of those were observed once. The ten largest account for approximately 8% of the sample.

CDR3 length: 15 amino acids, cysteine to phenylalanine. The read is trimmed to its CDR3 DNA, 45 bases read in frame from base 1. The junction shows trimming of 5 bases on V and 5 bases on J, and the gene matches do not reach 9 bases of it. The germline V gene supplies CDR1 SGHVS and CDR2 FQNEAQ. This receptor was identified in a woman in her sixties with multiple sclerosis. The chain was built from TRBV7-8 and TRBJ2-5; 9 junctional bases match TRBD1. Specimen: PBMCs. The CDR3: CASSRPTGGTETQYF. The DNA is TGTGCCAGCAGCCGACCGACAGGGGGAACTGAGACCCAGTACTTC.